This T cell receptor (beta chain) is from a study of breast tumors, draining lymph nodes, adjacent tissues. Study outcomes and limitations: Tumor T cell lymph node origin was a supported hypothesis, not proven.

TCRdb itself ran the multiplex PCR reads through MiXCR, one entry per CDR3 protein. The table shows some 140,000 distinct CDR3 sequences, with about a fifth occurring only once. The CDR3 extends over 15 amino acids. Trimming removed 1 base from V and 7 bases from J; junction bases left unmatched: 4. Germline CDR1 reads SGHRS; CDR2 reads YFSETQ. Samples came from axillary lymph nodes draining the breast cancer. This clonotype was seen at least ten times. Its antigen is unknown. The sequence derives from a female donor with breast cancer. Some clones in this sample may be carry-over from other donors' samples. The chain couples TRBV5-1 to TRBJ2-2; TRBD1 aligns across 10 bases. What was sequenced was axillary lymph node tissue. The DNA of the CDR3 is TGCGCCAGCAGCTTGAGACAGGGGGCCGGCGGGGAGCTGTTTTTT. Residues: CASSLRQGAGGELFF.